This entry lists 11 T cell receptor beta chains sequenced from one sample in a study of T-cell reconstitution after alpha-beta-depleted transplantation in children. Unique molecular identifiers featured in how the TCRbeta library was prepared. TCRdb called the PCR reads again in MiXCR, with one record for every CDR3 protein. The table shows 100,000 to 120,000 distinct CDR3 sequences, with about a tenth occurring only once. The sample here was PBMCs from the stem cell graft donor, taken from the stem cell graft. These TCRs come from a human donor who donated a stem cell graft to a child with acute lymphoblastic leukemia.

Ten or more counts support this clonotype. CDR3 coding DNA: TGTGCCAGCAGGGAGAGCGGGAGTAGCTCCTACAATGAGCAGTTCTTC. Protein: CASRESGSSSYNEQFF. The chain couples TRBV6-1 to TRBJ2-1; 8 bases are shared with TRBD2. Trimming took 6 bases from V and 0 from J; bases not matched to a gene: 7. Germline CDR1 MNHNS, CDR2 SASEGT. The CDR3 consists of 16 residues.

In this sample, this clonotype turned up many times. CDR3 sequence reads: CASSPPDLENTGELFF. The CDR3 DNA reads as TGTGCCAGCAGCCCCCCGGACCTAGAAAACACCGGGGAGCTGTTTTTT. The J gene is TRBJ2-2, the V gene TRBV5-4; D remains unclear. This CDR3 contains 16 residues. Germline CDR1 reads SGHNT; CDR2 reads YYREEE (reference sequence). Trimming took off 4 bases at V and 2 bases at J, with 15 bases between the two ends.

The V call is TRBV7-2, the J call TRBJ2-1, with unresolved D. V lost 5 bases to trimming and J lost 7 bases, with 18 bases between them. Germline V lookup: CDR1 SGHTA, CDR2 FQGNSA. This CDR3 comprises 15 residues. The DNA of the CDR3 is TGTGCCAGCAGCAACCCGGTGCGGTCTAGGAATGAGCAGTTCTTC. Its translation is CASSNPVRSRNEQFF.

This clonotype was seen ten or more times. The rearrangement joins TRBV5-1 to TRBJ2-7; 12 bases are shared with TRBD2. CDR1 is SGHRS and CDR2 is YFSETQ in the germline V gene. The CDR3 runs 17 residues. J lost 1 base, V lost 1 base, and 6 bases had no gene match. CDR3 sequence (DNA): TGCGCCAGCAGCTTGAAGACTAGCGGGAGTCCATCCTACGAGCAGTACTTC. Its protein product is CASSLKTSGSPSYEQYF.

This clonotype was seen ten or more times. The V call is TRBV27, the J call TRBJ2-4, with D perhaps assigned TRBD1 or TRBD2 (6 bases each). The length of the CDR3 is 17 residues. The germline V gene has CDR1 MNHEY and CDR2 SMNVEV (reference sequence). V was trimmed by 1 base and J by 1 base, leaving 14 bases between them. The CDR3 coding sequence is TGTGCCAGCAGTTTATTTCCACCGGGGGCCGCCAAAAACATTCAGTACTTC. This encodes CASSLFPPGAAKNIQYF.

As for this clonotype: A much larger clone sits a single nucleotide away, making a read error possible. CDR3 sequence (DNA): TGTGCCAGCAGTGGGACAGCGAACACTGTAGCTTTCTTT. Protein sequence: CASSGTANTVAFF. The J gene is TRBJ1-1, the V gene TRBV27; 7 bases align to TRBD1. CDR3 size: 13 residues. Germline V CDR1 and CDR2: MNHEY, SMNVEV (reference sequence).

This clonotype was seen at least ten times. This sequence joins TRBV29-1 and TRBJ2-7, with unresolved D. Deletions cut 7 bases from V and 1 base from J, with 8 bases between. The germline V gene has CDR1 SQVTM and CDR2 ANQGSEA. This CDR3 is 11 amino acids long. The CDR3 spells CSALGSYEQYF. In DNA form, the CDR3 reads TGCAGCGCCCTGGGGTCCTACGAGCAGTACTTC.

This clonotype was detected ten times or more. The chain recombines TRBV10-2 with TRBJ2-5; tentative D call: TRBD1 (7 bases). V lost 5 bases, J lost 5 bases, and 18 bases lay in between. There are 15 residues in the CDR3. Germline V CDR1 and CDR2: WSHSY, SAAADI. For the CDR3, the DNA is TGCGCCAGCAGTCTCACCAGGGGGAGGCAGGAGACCCAGTACTTC. Its protein product is CASSLTRGRQETQYF.

This clonotype was counted many times. V and J are TRBV27 and TRBJ1-6; a weak D match, TRBD1 (6 bases). The V gene lost 6 bases and the J gene lost 3 bases, with 27 bases spanning the gap. The CDR3 has 20 residues. Germline V lookup: CDR1 MNHEY, CDR2 SMNVEV (reference sequence). The CDR3 DNA reads as TGTGCCAGCAGACCGAAAGGGGACATCATCACAACCTTCTATAATTCACCCCTCCACTTT. This gives the protein CASRPKGDIITTFYNSPLHF.

In its sample, this clonotype was seen once. The chain uses TRBV18 and TRBJ2-7; weak D call: TRBD2 (5 bases). Germline V gene sequence: CDR1 KGHSH, CDR2 LQKENI. The CDR3 runs 15 residues. Trimming removed 3 bases at V and 0 bases at J, with 12 bases between. CDR3 DNA: TGTGCCAGCTCACCCGAGAGGGTCTCCTCCTACGAGCAGTACTTC. It codes for CASSPERVSSYEQYF.

In this sample, this clonotype turned up many times. The genes are TRBV6-5 and TRBJ2-7; 8 bases are shared with TRBD1. This CDR3 spans 17 amino acids. Germline lookup yields CDR1 MNHEY and CDR2 SVGAGI. J was trimmed by 2 bases and V by 4 bases; bases with no gene match: 13. The CDR3 here is CASSSLLRTGRTYEQYF. The CDR3 bases are TGTGCCAGCAGTTCCCTACTCCGGACAGGGAGGACCTACGAGCAGTACTTC.